This T cell receptor beta chain was retrieved from a study of cytomegalovirus exposure and HLA in healthy donors. Looking at the study overall: Among roughly 180 million T cells, an earlier analysis found roughly 120 million unique TCR beta sequences. Findings and caveats of the study: Rarity held for most TCR sequences, but there were some public TCRs that occurred in many donors.

Donors showed nominal health when sampled, although they likely had unrecorded immune exposures. In the PCR, 60 Vbeta and 13 Jbeta primers were used. The method was immunoSEQ multiplex PCR; TCRdb's version includes in-frame clones alone and lacks a portion of them. Seen in this sample are under 200,000 clones; the ten most common clones hold approximately 2%. As concerns this clone: The antigen is not known.

CDR3 length equals 13 residues. Trimming cost V 1 base and J 15 bases; bases outside gene matches: 8. Germline V gives CDR1 MGHRA, CDR2 YSYEKL. Sequencing was done on a sample of PBMCs. The V gene is TRBV4-1, the J gene TRBJ2-1, with 8 bases lining up with TRBD1. This clonotype originated in a man younger than 45 in good health and CMV-seronegative. The CDR3 DNA is TGCGCCAGCAGCCAAGCGTTTTCAGGGACAGGGTTCTTC. Translated: CASSQAFSGTGFF.